These 25 T cell receptor beta chains were all obtained from the same sample, sequenced in a study of T cell repertoires in cytomegalovirus infection. TCRdb itself ran the reads through MiXCR, one entry per CDR3 protein. This sample has roughly 340,000 distinct CDR3 sequences, with around 29% found just once. Their antigens are not known. The sequencing used cultured PBMCs, collected from culture after CMV antigen stimulation. Receptors originate from a human donor in good health (CMV status not recorded). Some clones in this sample may be carry-over from other donors' samples.

V gene TRBV30 combines with J gene TRBJ1-1; no firm D call. V was pared by 3 bases and J by 1 base, with 6 bases between. The CDR3 extends over 12 amino acids. Per the germline V gene, CDR1 is GTSNPN and CDR2 is SVGIG (reference sequence). The CDR3 DNA follows: TGTGCCTGGAGCCATGGGAACACTGAAGCTTTCTTT. Translation: CAWSHGNTEAFF.

The chain joins TRBV6-8 to TRBJ2-7; 10 positions match TRBD2. Losses at the gene ends were 2 bases for V and 3 bases for J; bases not matched to a gene: 10. The CDR3 length is 17 residues. Germline loops: CDR1 MNHGY, CDR2 SAAAGT. CDR3 loop: CASSYRVVAGGFYEQYF. The CDR3 nucleotides read TGTGCCAGCAGTTACAGGGTTGTAGCGGGGGGTTTCTACGAGCAGTACTTC.

This clonotype was found a few times. The chain is built from TRBV27 and TRBJ2-2; 11 nucleotides align to TRBD1. V gave up 5 bases and J gave up 5 bases; unmatched junction bases: 7. This CDR3 has 16 amino acids. Germline CDR1 MNHEY, CDR2 SMNVEV (reference sequence). DNA for the CDR3: TGTGCCAGCAGTAGAAGGACAGGGGGCATAACCGGGGAGCTGTTTTTT. Translation: CASSRRTGGITGELFF.

This clonotype was seen ten or more times. The chain employs TRBV7-2 and TRBJ1-5; D not certain. The CDR3 is 15 amino acids. Trimming stripped 0 bases from V and 6 bases from J, with 12 bases between. The germline gives CDR1 SGHTA, CDR2 FQGNSA. The CDR3 is CASSLAALGGQPQHF. In DNA form, the CDR3 reads TGTGCCAGCAGCTTAGCTGCCCTGGGCGGTCAGCCCCAGCATTTT.

This clonotype has a handful of counts. This CDR3 is CASSSSSAQQFF. The DNA for the CDR3 is TGTGCCAGCAGCAGCTCTAGCGCCCAGCAGTTCTTC. The rearrangement uses TRBV14 and TRBJ2-1; possibly TRBD2 for D (6 bases). The CDR3 has 12 amino acids. V dropped 5 bases and J dropped 11 bases, with 13 bases sitting between them. Per germline, CDR1 SGHDN and CDR2 FVKESK.

The rearrangement links TRBV18 to TRBJ1-3, with D hard to call. The CDR3 spans 13 residues. Germline V gene lookup returns CDR1 KGHSH and CDR2 LQKENI. Trimming cost V 2 bases and J 4 bases, with 6 bases left between them. The CDR3 region is CASSPATGNTIYF. CDR3 DNA: TGTGCCAGCTCACCAGCGACAGGAAACACCATATATTTT. Full variable domain (outside the CDR3, taken from reference TRBV18 and TRBJ1-3): NAGVMQNPRHLVRRRGQEARLRCSPMKGHSHVYWYRQLPEEGLKFMVYLQKENIIDESGMPKERFSAEFPKEGPSILRIQQVVRGDSAAYFCASSPATGNTIYFGEGSWLTVV.

The V call is TRBV7-9, the J call TRBJ1-3, with D possibly TRBD1 on 6 matching bases. Germline-derived CDR1 and CDR2 are SEHNR and FQNEAQ (reference sequence). There are 14 residues in the CDR3. V lost 5 bases and J 4 bases, leaving 12 bases between the germline ends. The CDR3 sequence is CASSPTGPGNTIYF. As DNA, the CDR3 is TGTGCCAGCAGCCCTACAGGGCCAGGAAACACCATATATTTT.

This rearrangement joins TRBV28 to TRBJ1-6; D might be TRBD1 (5 bases). The V gene's germline CDR1 is MDHEN and CDR2 SYDVKM. With 7 bases removed from V and 10 bases from J, the gap between germline ends came to 14 bases. This CDR3 spans 13 amino acids. DNA for the CDR3: TGTGCCAGCAATGGGGGTGGGGGATCACCCCTCCACTTT. Translated: CASNGGGGSPLHF.

This chain connects TRBV27 to TRBJ2-7, with a weak D call TRBD2 (6 bases). Trimming cost V 6 bases and J 4 bases, with 7 bases left between them. Germline-derived CDR1 and CDR2 are MNHEY and SMNVEV (reference sequence). The CDR3 covers 11 residues. The CDR3 DNA reads TGTGCCAGCAGGGGGACTTACGAGCAGTACTTC. Encoded protein: CASRGTYEQYF.

The chain has TRBV7-4 and TRBJ1-2; D perhaps matches TRBD1 (5 bases). Germline V gives CDR1 SGHVT, CDR2 SQSDAQ. The ends were cut back, 3 bases at V and 5 bases at J, with 16 bases in the middle. The CDR3 runs to 15 residues. In DNA form, the CDR3 reads TGTGCCAGCAGCTTGGAGGGACGAACGAGGTATGGCTACACCTTC. Translation gives CASSLEGRTRYGYTF.

This clonotype was seen many times. The V and J genes are TRBV7-2 and TRBJ1-5; the D gene is possibly TRBD1 (6 bases). Germline V lookup: CDR1 SGHTA, CDR2 FQGNSA. The V end was cut by 6 bases, the J end by 3 bases, with 21 bases between. The CDR3 consists of 17 residues. CDR3 loop: CASSYSRGRGLNQPQHF. The CDR3 nucleotides are TGTGCCAGCAGTTACTCGAGGGGCAGGGGACTCAATCAGCCCCAGCATTTT.

The V and J genes are TRBV7-9 and TRBJ1-6; D is uncertain. This CDR3 region has 14 residues. The germline V gene encodes CDR1 SEHNR and CDR2 FQNEAQ (reference sequence). V was pared by 4 bases and J by 7 bases, with 11 bases between. This chain's CDR3 is CASSSGLENSPLHF. CDR3 bases: TGTGCCAGCAGCTCGGGGTTAGAGAATTCACCCCTCCACTTT.

Remarks on this clonotype: A junction boundary mismatches the germline segment, possibly from a read error. J is TRBJ2-1 and V is TRBV7-2, with D uncertain. CDR1 SGHTA and CDR2 FQGNSA come from the germline V gene. The CDR3 is 15 residues long. The CDR3 loop reads CASSLEGSSHNEQFF. For the CDR3, the DNA is TGTGCCAGCAGCTTAGAAGGAAGCTCCCACAATGAGCAGTTCTTC.

There are a few counts of this clonotype. This chain joins TRBV24-1 and TRBJ1-5, with unresolved D. Germline lookup yields CDR1 KGHDR and CDR2 SFDVKD. V shed 0 bases and J shed 7 bases, with 6 bases lying between them. This CDR3 is built from 13 residues. As DNA, the CDR3 is TGTGCCACCAGTGATTTGGACAACCAGCCCCAGCATTTT. Translating gives CATSDLDNQPQHF.

This chain links TRBV7-6 with TRBJ2-2; the D gene is possibly TRBD1 (5 bases). V was shortened by 0 bases and J by 5 bases, with 16 bases between the two germline ends. Germline CDR1 is SGHVS and CDR2 is FNYEAQ. This CDR3 region has 17 residues. CDR3 nucleotides: TGTGCCAGCAGCTTAGCGCAAGAAGGGGTGATGACCGGGGAGCTGTTTTTT. Its protein product is CASSLAQEGVMTGELFF. Filled out from reference TRBV7-6 and TRBJ2-2, the complete variable domain reads GAGVSQSPRYKVTKRGQDVALRCDPISGHVSLYWYRQALGQGPEFLTYFNYEAQQDKSGLPNDRFSAERPEGSISTLTIQRTEQRDSAMYRCASSLAQEGVMTGELFFGEGSRLTVL.

The chain employs TRBV12-3 or TRBV12-4 and TRBJ2-2; 9 bases are shared with TRBD1. The CDR3 length is 15 residues. Trimming removed 2 bases from V and 3 bases from J; junction bases left unmatched: 1. The CDR3 loop reads CASSLRTGDTGELFF. The CDR3 DNA follows: TGTGCCAGCAGTTTAAGGACAGGGGACACCGGGGAGCTGTTTTTT.

This clonotype was found a few times. The J gene is TRBJ2-3, the V gene TRBV7-6, with 7 bases lining up with TRBD2. CDR3 size: 17 residues. The V gene's germline CDR1 is SGHVS and CDR2 FNYEAQ. The J segment lost 2 bases and the V segment lost 2 bases, leaving 10 bases of the junction unmatched. The CDR3 region is CASSLILANPPTDTQYF. The CDR3 DNA sequence: TGTGCCAGCAGCTTAATACTAGCGAACCCTCCCACAGATACGCAGTATTTT.

This clonotype was seen ten or more times. This sequence joins TRBV27 and TRBJ2-2, with D possibly being TRBD2 (6 bases). CDR3 length: 14 residues. The germline V gene encodes CDR1 MNHEY and CDR2 SMNVEV (reference sequence). With 8 bases removed from V and 7 bases from J, the gap between germline ends came to 17 bases. CDR3 amino acids: CASGTSGLGGELFF. The CDR3 DNA reads as TGTGCCAGCGGGACTTCAGGGTTGGGCGGGGAGCTGTTTTTT.

This clonotype was picked up a small number of times. The chain is built from TRBV4-1 and TRBJ1-2; unclear D gene. The length of the CDR3 is 13 residues. The ends were cut back, 4 bases at V and 8 bases at J, with 14 bases in the middle. Germline V gene lookup returns CDR1 MGHRA and CDR2 YSYEKL. CDR3 DNA: TGCGCCAGCAGCCGGACGGGAAACGGCGGCTACACCTTC. Encoded protein: CASSRTGNGGYTF.

The chain has TRBV7-9 and TRBJ2-1; D not resolved. The CDR3 extends over 14 amino acids. The germline V gene encodes CDR1 SEHNR and CDR2 FQNEAQ (reference sequence). V dropped 0 bases and J dropped 6 bases, with 9 bases sitting between them. The CDR3 loop reads CASSLAALINEQFF. CDR3 sequence (DNA): TGTGCCAGCAGCTTAGCAGCGCTAATCAATGAGCAGTTCTTC. The whole variable domain, remainder taken from reference TRBV7-9 and TRBJ2-1, is DTGVSQNPRHKITKRGQNVTFRCDPISEHNRLYWYRQTLGQGPEFLTYFQNEAQLEKSRLLSDRFSAERPKGSFSTLEIQRTEQGDSAMYLCASSLAALINEQFFGPGTRLTVL.

The gene calls are TRBV6-1 and TRBJ1-1; D gene uncertain. V lost 6 bases and J lost 0, with 14 bases in between. Per the germline V gene, CDR1 is MNHNS and CDR2 is SASEGT. The CDR3 has 15 residues. In nucleotides, the CDR3 is TGTGCCAGCAGATTTTCCGGAGCAGTGAACACTGAAGCTTTCTTT. This sequence encodes CASRFSGAVNTEAFF.

The chain recombines TRBV28 with TRBJ2-5; D tentatively reads TRBD1 or TRBD2 (5 bases each). From germline, CDR1 is MDHEN and CDR2 SYDVKM. The CDR3 loop spans 15 amino acids. V lost 5 bases to trimming and J lost 5 bases, with 18 bases between them. The CDR3 sequence is CASSLGTARVETQYF. CDR3 DNA sequence: TGTGCCAGCAGTCTCGGGACCGCCCGGGTTGAGACCCAGTACTTC.

This clonotype was recorded a few times. The J gene is TRBJ2-3, the V gene TRBV6-6; D remains unclear. The germline V gene has CDR1 MNHNY and CDR2 SVGAGI (reference sequence). The V end was cut by 5 bases, the J end by 2 bases, with 5 bases between. The CDR3 loop spans 12 amino acids. CDR3 sequence: CASSEFTDTQYF. The CDR3, as DNA: TGTGCCAGCAGTGAGTTCACAGATACGCAGTATTTT.

This clonotype was picked up one time. This chain uses TRBV4-1 with TRBJ1-3; no firm D call. Germline CDR1 and CDR2: MGHRA and YSYEKL. The ends were cut back, 2 bases at V and 0 bases at J, with 8 bases in the middle. This CDR3 comprises 15 residues. The CDR3 loop is CASSQPARSGNTIYF. CDR3 DNA: TGCGCCAGCAGCCAACCAGCCCGCTCTGGAAACACCATATATTTT.

J is TRBJ2-3 and V is TRBV10-3; tentative D call: TRBD2 (5 bases). With 3 bases removed from V and 2 bases from J, the gap between germline ends came to 12 bases. This CDR3 spans 15 amino acids. Germline lookup yields CDR1 ENHRY and CDR2 SYGVKD. The CDR3 reads CAISDSGRATDTQYF. The DNA for the CDR3 is TGTGCCATCAGTGACTCGGGAAGGGCCACAGATACGCAGTATTTT.